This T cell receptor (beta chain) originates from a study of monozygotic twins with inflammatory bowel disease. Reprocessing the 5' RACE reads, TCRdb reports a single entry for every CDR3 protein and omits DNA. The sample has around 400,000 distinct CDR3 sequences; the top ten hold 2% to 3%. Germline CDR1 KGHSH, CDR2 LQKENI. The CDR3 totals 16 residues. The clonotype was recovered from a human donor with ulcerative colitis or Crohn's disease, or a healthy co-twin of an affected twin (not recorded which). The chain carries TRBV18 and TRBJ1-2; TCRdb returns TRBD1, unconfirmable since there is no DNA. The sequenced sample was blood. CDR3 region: CASSPLRVNENYGYTF.